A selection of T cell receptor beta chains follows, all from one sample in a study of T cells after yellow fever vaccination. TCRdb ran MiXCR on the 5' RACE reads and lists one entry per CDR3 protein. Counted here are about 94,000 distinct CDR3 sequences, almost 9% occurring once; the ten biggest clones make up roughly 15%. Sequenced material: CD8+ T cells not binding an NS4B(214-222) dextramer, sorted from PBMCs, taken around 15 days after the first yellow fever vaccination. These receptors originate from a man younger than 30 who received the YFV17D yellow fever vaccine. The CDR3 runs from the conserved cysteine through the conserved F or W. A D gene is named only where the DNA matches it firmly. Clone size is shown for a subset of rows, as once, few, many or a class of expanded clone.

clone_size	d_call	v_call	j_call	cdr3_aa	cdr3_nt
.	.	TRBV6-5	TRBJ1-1	CASSYSRGIMNTEAFF	TGTGCCAGCAGTTACTCGAGAGGGATCATGAACACTGAAGCTTTCTTT
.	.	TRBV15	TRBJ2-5	CATSRDRRGETQYF	TGTGCCACCAGCAGAGACAGGAGGGGAGAGACCCAGTACTTC
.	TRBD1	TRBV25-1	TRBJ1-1	CASREGAVSEAFF	TGTGCCAGCCGTGAGGGGGCAGTGTCTGAAGCTTTCTTT
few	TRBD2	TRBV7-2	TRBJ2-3	CASSTSSGAADTQYF	TGTGCCAGCAGCACTTCTAGCGGGGCGGCAGATACGCAGTATTTT
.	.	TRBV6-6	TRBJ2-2	CASSRLWELFF	TGTGCCAGCAGCCGCCTGTGGGAGCTGTTTTTT
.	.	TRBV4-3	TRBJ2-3	CASSPTRTDTQYF	TGCGCCAGCAGCCCGACTAGAACAGATACGCAGTATTTT
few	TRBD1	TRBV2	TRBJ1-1	CASSEEEGQRVNTEAFF	TGTGCCAGCAGTGAAGAGGAGGGACAGAGGGTGAACACTGAAGCTTTCTTT
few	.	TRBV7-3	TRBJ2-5	CASSLSGAYQETQYF	TGTGCCAGCAGCTTAAGCGGGGCGTACCAAGAGACCCAGTACTTC
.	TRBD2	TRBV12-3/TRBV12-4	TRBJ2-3	CASSSGLAGAWDTQYF	TGTGCCAGCAGCTCCGGACTAGCGGGGGCCTGGGATACGCAGTATTTT
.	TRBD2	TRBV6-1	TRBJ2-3	CASMAAGRRTDTQYF	TGTGCCAGCATGGCAGCGGGGCGCCGCACAGATACGCAGTATTTT
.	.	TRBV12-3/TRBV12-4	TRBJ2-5	CASSLLGDYQETQYF	TGTGCCAGCAGTTTATTGGGGGACTACCAAGAGACCCAGTACTTC
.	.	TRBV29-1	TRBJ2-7	CSVLGYSPNYEQYF	TGCAGCGTTTTAGGTTACTCCCCAAACTACGAGCAGTACTTC
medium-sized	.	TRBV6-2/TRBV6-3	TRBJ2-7	CASIGGEYEQYF	TGTGCCAGCATCGGGGGCGAATACGAGCAGTACTTC
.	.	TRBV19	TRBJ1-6	CASSISARYNSPLHF	TGTGCCAGTAGTATTTCGGCGAGATATAATTCACCCCTCCACTTT
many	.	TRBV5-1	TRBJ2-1	CASSLSRSAYNEQFF	TGCGCCAGCAGCTTGAGTAGGAGTGCCTACAATGAGCAGTTCTTC
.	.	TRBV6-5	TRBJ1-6	CASSLEGVLGTPLHF	TGTGCCAGCAGTTTGGAGGGGGTGCTAGGTACACCCCTCCACTTT
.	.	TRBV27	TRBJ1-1	CASSDNSPTEAFF	TGTGCCAGCAGCGATAATAGTCCGACTGAAGCTTTCTTT
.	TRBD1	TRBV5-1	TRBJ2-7	CASSSPGTGTYEQYF	TGCGCCAGCAGCTCCCCCGGGACAGGTACCTACGAGCAGTACTTC
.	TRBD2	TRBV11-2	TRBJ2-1	CASSLTSGGYNEQFF	TGTGCCAGCAGCCTTACTAGCGGGGGTTACAATGAGCAGTTCTTC
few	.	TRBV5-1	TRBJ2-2	CASSQVSGELFF	TGCGCCAGCAGCCAAGTATCCGGGGAGCTGTTTTTT
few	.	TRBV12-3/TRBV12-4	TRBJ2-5	CASSWFGKTQYF	TGTGCCAGCAGTTGGTTCGGAAAGACCCAGTACTTC
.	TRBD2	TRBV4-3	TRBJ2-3	CASSQAGGGTDTQYF	TGCGCCAGCAGCCAAGCTGGGGGGGGAACAGATACGCAGTATTTT
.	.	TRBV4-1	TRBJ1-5	CASSPSGVWQPQHF	TGCGCCAGCAGCCCTTCGGGGGTATGGCAGCCCCAGCATTTT
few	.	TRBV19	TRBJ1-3	CASSKAGQTNTIYF	TGTGCCAGTAGTAAGGCCGGGCAGACGAACACCATATATTTT
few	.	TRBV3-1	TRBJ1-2	CASTQELGGVSNYGYTF	TGTGCCTCCACCCAAGAACTGGGCGGCGTTTCTAACTATGGCTACACCTTC
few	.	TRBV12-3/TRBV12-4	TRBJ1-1	CASSPGWAARRTEAFF	TGTGCCAGCAGCCCCGGCTGGGCCGCGAGGCGGACTGAAGCTTTCTTT
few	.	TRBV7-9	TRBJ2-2	CASSPIVGGELFF	TGTGCCAGCAGCCCCATAGTCGGCGGGGAGCTGTTTTTT
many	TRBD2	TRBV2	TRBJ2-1	CASSVTSGGQNEQFF	TGTGCCAGCAGTGTGACTAGCGGGGGCCAAAATGAGCAGTTCTTC
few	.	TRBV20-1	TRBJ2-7	CSARDLRKRVLDEQYF	TGCAGTGCTAGAGATCTAAGGAAGCGGGTTCTAGACGAGCAGTACTTC
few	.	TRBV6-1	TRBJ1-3	CASRTGRPGNTIYF	TGTGCCAGCCGTACAGGGAGGCCTGGAAACACCATATATTTT